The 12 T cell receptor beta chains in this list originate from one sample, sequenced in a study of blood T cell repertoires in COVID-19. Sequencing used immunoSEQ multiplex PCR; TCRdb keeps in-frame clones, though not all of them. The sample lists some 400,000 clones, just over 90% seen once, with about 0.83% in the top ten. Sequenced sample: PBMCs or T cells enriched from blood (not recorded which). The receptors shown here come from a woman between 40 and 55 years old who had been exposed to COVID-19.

The CDR3 loop is CASSQTGGFKGPQHF. DNA for the CDR3: TGTGCCAGCTCACAAACCGGGGGATTCAAAGGCCCCCAGCATTTT. The chain is built from TRBV18 and TRBJ1-5; weak D call: TRBD1 (5 bases). V lost 4 bases to trimming and J lost 10 bases, with 20 bases between them. The length of the CDR3 is 15 residues. Germline CDR1 is KGHSH and CDR2 is LQKENI.

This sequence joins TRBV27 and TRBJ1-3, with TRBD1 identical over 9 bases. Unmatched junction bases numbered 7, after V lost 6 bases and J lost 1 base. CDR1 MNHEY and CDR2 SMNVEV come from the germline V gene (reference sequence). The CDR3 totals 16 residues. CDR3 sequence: CASRQTGTGSGNTIYF. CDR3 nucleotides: TGTGCCAGCAGACAAACCGGGACAGGGTCTGGAAACACCATATATTTT.

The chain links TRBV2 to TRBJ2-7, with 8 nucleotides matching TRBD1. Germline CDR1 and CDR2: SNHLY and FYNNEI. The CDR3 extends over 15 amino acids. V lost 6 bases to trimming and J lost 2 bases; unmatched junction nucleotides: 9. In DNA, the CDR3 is TGTGCCAGCAGACAGACAGGGGTAGGAGCCTACGAGCAGTACTTC. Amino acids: CASRQTGVGAYEQYF.

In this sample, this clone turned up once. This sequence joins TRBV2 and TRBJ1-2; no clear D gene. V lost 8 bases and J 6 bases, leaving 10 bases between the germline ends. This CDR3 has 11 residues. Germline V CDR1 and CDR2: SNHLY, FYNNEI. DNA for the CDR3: TGTGCCAGCGCCAGGAACAATGGCTACACCTTC. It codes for CASARNNGYTF.

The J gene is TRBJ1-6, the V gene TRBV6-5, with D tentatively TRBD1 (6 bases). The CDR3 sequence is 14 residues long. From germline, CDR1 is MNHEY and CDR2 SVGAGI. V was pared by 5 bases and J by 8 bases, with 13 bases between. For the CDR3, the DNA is TGTGCCAGCAGTCAGGGACACGGTGATTCACCCCTCCACTTT. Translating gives CASSQGHGDSPLHF.

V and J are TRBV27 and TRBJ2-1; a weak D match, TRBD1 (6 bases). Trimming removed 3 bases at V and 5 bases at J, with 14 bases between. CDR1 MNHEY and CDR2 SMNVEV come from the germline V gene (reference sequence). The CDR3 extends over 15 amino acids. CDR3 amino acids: CASSFPGQRHNEQFF. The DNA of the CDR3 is TGTGCCAGCAGTTTTCCAGGACAGAGACACAATGAGCAGTTCTTC.

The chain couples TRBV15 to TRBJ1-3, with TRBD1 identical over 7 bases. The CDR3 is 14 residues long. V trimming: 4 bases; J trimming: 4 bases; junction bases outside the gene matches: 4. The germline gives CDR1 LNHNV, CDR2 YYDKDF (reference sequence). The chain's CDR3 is CATSNYRGGNTIYF. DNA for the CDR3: TGTGCCACCAGCAATTACAGGGGAGGAAACACCATATATTTT.

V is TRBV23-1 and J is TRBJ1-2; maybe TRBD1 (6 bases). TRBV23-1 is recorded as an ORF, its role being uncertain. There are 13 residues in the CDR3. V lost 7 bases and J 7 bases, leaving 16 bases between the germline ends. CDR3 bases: TGCGCCAGCATAACGGGGGGCAGGTTTGGCTACACCTTC. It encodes CASITGGRFGYTF.

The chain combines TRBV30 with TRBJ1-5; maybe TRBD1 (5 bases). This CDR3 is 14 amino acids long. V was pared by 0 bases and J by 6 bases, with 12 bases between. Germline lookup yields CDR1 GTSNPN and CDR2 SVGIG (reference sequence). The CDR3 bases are TGTGCCTGGAGTGTATCAGGGTCCAGTCAGCCCCAGCATTTT. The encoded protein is CAWSVSGSSQPQHF.

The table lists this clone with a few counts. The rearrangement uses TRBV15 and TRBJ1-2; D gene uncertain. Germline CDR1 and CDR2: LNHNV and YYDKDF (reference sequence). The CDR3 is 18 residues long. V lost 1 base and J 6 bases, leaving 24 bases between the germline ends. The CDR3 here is CATSRVLLPQDGRDGYTF. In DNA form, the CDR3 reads TGTGCCACCAGCAGAGTATTGTTACCTCAGGATGGGCGGGATGGCTACACCTTC.

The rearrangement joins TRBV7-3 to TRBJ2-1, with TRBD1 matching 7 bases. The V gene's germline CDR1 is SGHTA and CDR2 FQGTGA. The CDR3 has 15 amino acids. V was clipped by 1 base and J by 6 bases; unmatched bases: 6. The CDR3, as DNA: TGTGCCAGCAGCTTAAATCTAGGGGGCCGCAATGAGCAGTTCTTC. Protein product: CASSLNLGGRNEQFF.

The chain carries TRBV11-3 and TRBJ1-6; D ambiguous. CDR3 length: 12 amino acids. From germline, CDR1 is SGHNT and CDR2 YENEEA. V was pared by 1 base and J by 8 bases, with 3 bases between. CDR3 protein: CASSLGDSPLHF. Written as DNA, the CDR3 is TGTGCCAGCAGCTTAGGCGATTCACCCCTCCACTTT.